A single sample is the source of the 21 T cell receptor beta chains below, sequenced in a study of T cell repertoires in cytomegalovirus infection. TCRdb re-called the reads through MiXCR, storing one row per CDR3 protein. Seen here are 510,000 or so distinct CDR3 sequences, approximately 25% observed once, and the top ten hold 13%. The sample was PBMCs. These receptor sequences come from a human donor in good health (CMV status not recorded). Some clones in this sample may be carry-over from other donors' samples.

The chain links TRBV10-2 to TRBJ1-2; TRBD1 might be the D (6 bases). Trimming pared 2 bases from V and 4 bases from J, leaving 8 bases between. This CDR3 has 13 residues. Germline lookup yields CDR1 WSHSY and CDR2 SAAADI. The CDR3 region has the DNA TGCGCCAGCAGTGAGGGAGGGGGCTATGGCTACACCTTC. It codes for CASSEGGGYGYTF.

The chain couples TRBV12-3 or TRBV12-4 to TRBJ2-3; 7 bases line up with TRBD1. The V and J ends lost 7 bases and 11 bases, in that order; junction bases with no gene match: 6. The CDR3 has 11 residues. This CDR3 reads CASTFGQEQYF. The CDR3 nucleotides are TGTGCCAGCACCTTTGGACAGGAGCAGTATTTT.

The chain has TRBV24-1 and TRBJ1-1; 11 positions match TRBD1. The ends lost 4 bases at V and 4 bases at J; junction bases unmatched: 4. CDR1 and CDR2 from the germline V gene are KGHDR and SFDVKD. The CDR3 spans 15 residues. The CDR3 region has the DNA TGTGCCACCAGTGAGGCCGGGACAGGGGGCACTGAAGCTTTCTTT. It encodes CATSEAGTGGTEAFF.

This chain joins TRBV12-3 or TRBV12-4 and TRBJ2-1, with a tentative D call TRBD2 (6 bases). Trimming shortened V by 5 bases and J by 7 bases, and 18 bases separated the two germline ends. The CDR3 is made up of 15 amino acids. Here the CDR3 DNA reads TGTGCCAGCAGTCCAGGGACCCTGGGGGGTAATGAGCAGTTCTTC. Translation: CASSPGTLGGNEQFF.

The chain recombines TRBV29-1 with TRBJ2-2, with a weak D call TRBD2 (6 bases). V lost 4 bases and J 4 bases, leaving 16 bases between the germline ends. Per germline, CDR1 SQVTM and CDR2 ANQGSEA. This CDR3 spans 15 amino acids. The DNA of the CDR3 is TGCAGCGTTGGAAAGGGACTCCTAGGCACCGGGGAGCTGTTTTTT. Amino acid sequence: CSVGKGLLGTGELFF.

This clonotype was recorded many times. DNA for the CDR3: TGTGCCAGCAGTCAGACCCCCTACGAGCAGTACGTC. Residues: CASSQTPYEQYV. This chain uses TRBV6-1 with TRBJ2-7; D unclear. Germline lookup yields CDR1 MNHNS and CDR2 SASEGT. The CDR3 contains 12 residues. The V end lost 5 bases, the J end lost 2 bases, and 7 bases lay between the germline ends.

This clonotype was counted only a few times. The gene calls are TRBV4-1 and TRBJ2-1, with 9 positions matching TRBD2. CDR3 length equals 16 residues. Germline V gene sequence: CDR1 MGHRA, CDR2 YSYEKL. The junction had 8 bases not matched to a gene; V was cut back by 1 base and J by 7 bases. CDR3 DNA sequence: TGCGCCAGCAGCCAAGGGGGAGCGGGAGGATTTAATGAGCAGTTCTTC. Translating it yields CASSQGGAGGFNEQFF.

This clonotype showed up just a few times. The rearrangement links TRBV28 to TRBJ2-7; TRBD2 matches at 9 bases. This CDR3 comprises 16 residues. V shed 4 bases, J shed 5 bases, and the junction held 12 bases outside the gene matches. Germline CDR1 is MDHEN and CDR2 is SYDVKM. The CDR3 region is CASSSPSGGGADEQYF. Written as DNA, the CDR3 is TGTGCCAGCAGTTCTCCTTCTGGCGGGGGGGCCGACGAGCAGTACTTC.

The chain carries TRBV10-2 and TRBJ1-6, with a tentative D call TRBD1 (6 bases). This CDR3 region has 17 residues. From germline, CDR1 is WSHSY and CDR2 SAAADI. Trimming stripped 0 bases from V and 7 bases from J, with 16 bases between. The DNA of the CDR3 is TGCGCCAGCAGTGAGTCGATCTTAGCAGGGGCCAATTCACCCCTCCACTTT. Translation gives CASSESILAGANSPLHF.

This clonotype appeared many times. This chain links TRBV7-2 with TRBJ1-6; 7 bases fit TRBD1. This CDR3 is 17 amino acids long. Germline trimming cut 8 bases from V and 0 bases from J; bases unmatched to any gene: 10. Germline V gives CDR1 SGHTA, CDR2 FQGNSA. The CDR3 DNA reads TGTGCCAGCGGAGACAGGGTTTTGAGCTCCTATAATTCACCCCTCCACTTT. Amino acids: CASGDRVLSSYNSPLHF.

The chain recombines TRBV15 with TRBJ2-7; TRBD1 is a possible D gene (6 bases). CDR3 size: 13 residues. Germline V gene lookup returns CDR1 LNHNV and CDR2 YYDKDF (reference sequence). V was shortened by 2 bases and J by 5 bases, with 10 bases between the two germline ends. The CDR3 sequence: CATSRPNRDEQYF. The CDR3 DNA sequence: TGTGCCACCAGCAGACCCAACAGGGACGAGCAGTACTTC. Based on the CDR3 plus reference TRBV15 and TRBJ2-7, the full variable domain is DAMVIQNPRYQVTQFGKPVTLSCSQTLNHNVMYWYQQKSSQAPKLLFHYYDKDFNNEADTPDNFQSRRPNTSFCFLDIRSPGLGDTAMYLCATSRPNRDEQYFGPGTRLTVT.

This chain uses TRBV27 with TRBJ2-1, with D perhaps matching TRBD2 (5 bases). Between the trimmed V and J ends, which lost 4 bases and 2 bases, there was a span of 9 bases. The germline V gene encodes CDR1 MNHEY and CDR2 SMNVEV (reference sequence). The length of the CDR3 is 14 residues. CDR3 sequence reads: CASSYGVPYNEQFF. CDR3 nucleotide sequence: TGTGCCAGCAGTTACGGGGTCCCCTACAATGAGCAGTTCTTC.

The sample holds many counts of this clonotype. The chain's CDR3 is CASSPRGLAAPETQYF. CDR3 DNA sequence: TGTGCCAGCAGCCCTAGGGGACTAGCCGCTCCAGAGACCCAGTACTTC. The rearrangement uses TRBV7-2 and TRBJ2-5, with TRBD2 matching over 9 bases. The V gene end was trimmed by 5 bases and the J gene end by 4 bases; junction bases not matched to a gene: 11. The CDR3 spans 16 residues. The germline V gene encodes CDR1 SGHTA and CDR2 FQGNSA.

CDR3: CSARDGTSGTLRTDTQYF. CDR3 nucleotides: TGCAGTGCTAGAGATGGGACTAGCGGGACCCTACGCACAGATACGCAGTATTTT. The chain couples TRBV20-1 to TRBJ2-3; the match to TRBD2 covers 13 bases. Per the germline V gene, CDR1 is DFQATT and CDR2 is SNEGSKA (reference sequence). V dropped 0 bases and J dropped 1; count of bases not matched to a gene: 7. The CDR3 loop spans 18 amino acids.

In its sample, this clonotype was seen a few times. This chain connects TRBV14 to TRBJ1-1, with a tentative D call TRBD1 (6 bases). From germline, CDR1 is SGHDN and CDR2 FVKESK. V was cut by 4 bases and J by 5 bases, with 14 bases left in between. This CDR3 is built from 14 residues. As DNA, the CDR3 is TGTGCCAGCAGCCCTACCCCAGGGGAGACTGAAGCTTTCTTT. Protein: CASSPTPGETEAFF.

This clonotype was seen a handful of times. The rearrangement uses TRBV9 and TRBJ1-1; TRBD1 is a possible D gene (6 bases). CDR1 SGDLS and CDR2 YYNGEE come from the germline V gene. Trimming took off 0 bases at V and 0 bases at J, with 9 bases between the two ends. This CDR3 comprises 15 residues. CDR3 nucleotide sequence: TGTGCCAGCAGCGTAGGGACAGCAATGAACACTGAAGCTTTCTTT. Amino acid sequence: CASSVGTAMNTEAFF.

This clonotype was picked up many times. The V call is TRBV27, the J call TRBJ2-5; TRBD2 aligns across 13 bases. Germline CDR1 reads MNHEY; CDR2 reads SMNVEV (reference sequence). This CDR3 has 14 residues. The V segment lost 6 bases and the J segment 3 bases; nucleotides outside the gene matches: 1. In DNA form, the CDR3 reads TGTGCCAGCAGACTAGCGGGAGGGAAAGAGACCCAGTACTTC. Amino acids: CASRLAGGKETQYF.

There are a few counts of this clonotype. The chain uses TRBV7-9 and TRBJ2-1; D ambiguous. The CDR3 consists of 14 residues. Germline V CDR1 and CDR2: SEHNR, FQNEAQ (reference sequence). Deletions cut 10 bases from V and 9 bases from J, with 22 bases between. CDR3 sequence reads: CATLDGGFLGEQFF. CDR3 sequence (DNA): TGTGCCACATTGGATGGTGGATTCTTGGGTGAGCAGTTCTTC.

There are a few counts of this clonotype. The rearrangement joins TRBV19 to TRBJ2-3; 14 positions agree with TRBD2. CDR3 size: 16 residues. The junction had 6 bases not matched to a gene; V was cut back by 5 bases and J by 5 bases. Germline CDR1 and CDR2: LNHDA and SQIVND (reference sequence). CDR3 coding DNA: TGTGCCAGTAGTCCCGGGACTAGCGGGAGTGGAGATACGCAGTATTTT. Its protein is CASSPGTSGSGDTQYF.

The sample holds a few counts of this clonotype. V gene TRBV7-8 combines with J gene TRBJ1-4; possibly TRBD1 for D (5 bases). There are 15 residues in the CDR3. Between the trimmed V and J ends, which lost 6 bases and 3 bases, there was a span of 14 bases. Germline V gene lookup returns CDR1 SGHVS and CDR2 FQNEAQ. The DNA for the CDR3 is TGTGCCAGCAGACCTATTGGGGGTTCTAATGAAAAACTGTTTTTT. This codes for CASRPIGGSNEKLFF.

The sample holds a few counts of this clonotype. V is TRBV6-5 and J is TRBJ2-3, with 13 bases aligning to TRBD2. Germline CDR1 reads MNHEY; CDR2 reads SVGAGI. The CDR3 has 17 amino acids. V lost 4 bases to trimming and J lost 4 bases; unmatched junction nucleotides: 8. CDR3: CASSLSRTSGGPDTQYF. In nucleotides, the CDR3 is TGTGCCAGCAGTTTGTCCCGGACTAGCGGGGGACCAGATACGCAGTATTTT.